This T cell receptor (beta chain) comes out of a study of blood T cell repertoires in COVID-19. Looking at the study overall: From the United States, Italy and Spain came samples of acute and convalescent COVID-19. Sample material is recorded as cDNA or gDNA derived from T cells, B-cell-depleted T cells, or PBMCs.

In the authors' workflow: The authors estimated nucleated cell counts from reference gene primer amplification. Sequencing was performed with immunoSEQ multiplex PCR; in TCRdb, only in-frame clones are kept and a portion is missing. V, J and clone size are taken as reported in that table, and D and trimming were inferred from the DNA itself. The table lists more than 250,000 clones, approximately 83% of them singletons. The clonotype originates from a woman in her 30s who had recovered from COVID-19. Sequencing was performed on peripheral blood.

The CDR3 spells CASSILGQGNNEQFF. CDR3 nucleotide sequence: TGTGCCAGTAGTATACTCGGACAGGGTAACAATGAGCAGTTCTTC. The chain couples TRBV19 to TRBJ2-1; 8 bases agree with TRBD1. V lost 2 bases, J lost 5 bases, and 5 bases stayed unmatched. Per the germline V gene, CDR1 is LNHDA and CDR2 is SQIVND (reference sequence). The CDR3 covers 15 residues.